This TCR beta chain originates from a study of cytomegalovirus exposure and HLA in healthy donors. Study results and caveats: A missense variant in DCLRE1C was later tied to TCR beta V- and J-gene trimming. Using a false discovery rate of 0.05, a later analysis showed that 15,000 to 20,000 TCR beta sequences were associated with HLA alleles. In a later analysis, most CMV-associated TCR beta chains appeared HLA-restricted.

CDR3 length: 15 residues. Germline CDR1 ENHRY, CDR2 SYGVKD. V lost 10 bases and J lost 4, with 20 bases in between. Regarding this clone: What it binds is unknown.

The study ran its PCR with 60 Vbeta and 13 Jbeta primers. Profiled with immunoSEQ multiplex PCR; TCRdb holds only in-frame clones, not every one. The sample totals 100,000 to 150,000 clones. The chain recombines TRBV10-3 with TRBJ1-3, with D possibly TRBD1 on 5 matching bases. The sequenced sample consisted of PBMCs. The receptor was isolated from a man aged 30 to 45 in good health and CMV-seronegative. CDR3 in amino acids: CATLEGGAWGNTIYF. The CDR3 region has the DNA TGTGCCACCCTGGAAGGTGGGGCGTGGGGAAACACCATATATTTT.